This T cell receptor beta chain was sequenced in a study of shared clonotypes between healthy human individuals. Turning to the study itself: Three plates each covered CD4 naive and memory; CD8 naive two, CD8 memory one.

Study-wide points: Larger estimated richness was generally recorded for naive subsets relative to memory subsets.

For this clone: Its antigen is not identified.

Each sorted subset replicate got 200 ng genomic DNA, roughly 30,000 genomes. The table came from immunoSEQ multiplex PCR; TCRdb's copy has only in-frame clones and leaves some out. The profile shows about 1.1 million clones, approximately 78% of them singletons. The germline V and J ends were trimmed by 3 bases and 1 base, with 8 bases remaining between them. Germline CDR1 is SGHRS and CDR2 is YFSETQ. CDR3 length equals 14 residues. The chain couples TRBV5-1 to TRBJ2-1; D possibly corresponds to TRBD2 (6 bases). This sequence was found in a man between 18 and 29 years old in good health. Some clones in this sample may be carry-over from other donors' samples. The source material was memory CD4+ T cells from PBMCs. Subset noted: CD45RA-negative fraction. CDR3 loop: CASSSGTSYNEQFF. The DNA for the CDR3 is TGCGCCAGCAGCTCCGGGACTTCCTACAATGAGCAGTTCTTC.